Each of the 6 T cell receptor beta chains below was sequenced from the same sample in a study of blood T cell repertoires in COVID-19. Method: immunoSEQ multiplex PCR; TCRdb's copy keeps in-frame clones and lacks some. The top ten hold 1.9% of the sample, which has some 120,000 clones, about 85% seen once. The source material was peripheral blood. These receptors originate from a man aged 65-85 years with acute or convalescent COVID-19.

This chain uses TRBV5-1 with TRBJ2-7; D is ambiguous. The CDR3 has 13 residues. Germline V gene data show CDR1 as SGHRS and CDR2 as YFSETQ. Trimming removed 0 bases at V and 1 base at J, with 5 bases between. CDR3 in DNA: TGCGCCAGCAGCTTGGACACGTCCTACGAGCAGTACTTC. Translated, it gives CASSLDTSYEQYF.

This clone has a single count. This sequence joins TRBV29-1 and TRBJ1-2; D uncertain. The CDR3 runs 15 residues. In germline, CDR1 is SQVTM, CDR2 ANQGSEA. The V end was cut by 7 bases, the J end by 0 bases, with 18 bases between. For the CDR3, the DNA is TGCAGCGCTGGAACGAGCCAGGCGACTAACTATGGCTACACCTTC. Protein sequence: CSAGTSQATNYGYTF.

The V gene is TRBV18, the J gene TRBJ1-3; no reliable D call. Per the germline V gene, CDR1 is KGHSH and CDR2 is LQKENI. Trimming removed 2 bases at V and 8 bases at J, with 10 bases between. This CDR3 is built from 13 residues. CDR3 amino acids: CASSPGLWDTIYF. DNA of the CDR3: TGTGCCAGCTCACCAGGGCTTTGGGACACCATATATTTT.

This chain links TRBV24-1 with TRBJ2-6; possibly TRBD1 for D (5 bases). With 7 bases removed from V and 0 bases from J, the gap between germline ends came to 9 bases. CDR3 length equals 15 residues. From germline, CDR1 is KGHDR and CDR2 SFDVKD. The CDR3 sequence: CATSRADSGANVLTF. The CDR3 DNA reads as TGTGCCACCAGCAGGGCCGACTCTGGGGCCAACGTCCTGACTTTC.

This chain uses TRBV18 with TRBJ1-3, with TRBD1 as a possible D gene (5 bases). V lost 2 bases to trimming and J lost 0 bases, with 8 bases between them. The CDR3 runs to 15 residues. Germline CDR1 KGHSH, CDR2 LQKENI. The CDR3 DNA is TGTGCCAGCTCACCAGACAGCTTCTCTGGAAACACCATATATTTT. Translating it yields CASSPDSFSGNTIYF.

The chain combines TRBV2 with TRBJ1-1; no definite D call. CDR3 length equals 13 residues. Germline V gene sequence: CDR1 SNHLY, CDR2 FYNNEI. The V end was cut by 3 bases, the J end by 13 bases, with 18 bases between. CDR3 DNA: TGTGCCAGCAGTGACTCCGGCGGCAGCAAACTTTTCTTT. It encodes CASSDSGGSKLFF.